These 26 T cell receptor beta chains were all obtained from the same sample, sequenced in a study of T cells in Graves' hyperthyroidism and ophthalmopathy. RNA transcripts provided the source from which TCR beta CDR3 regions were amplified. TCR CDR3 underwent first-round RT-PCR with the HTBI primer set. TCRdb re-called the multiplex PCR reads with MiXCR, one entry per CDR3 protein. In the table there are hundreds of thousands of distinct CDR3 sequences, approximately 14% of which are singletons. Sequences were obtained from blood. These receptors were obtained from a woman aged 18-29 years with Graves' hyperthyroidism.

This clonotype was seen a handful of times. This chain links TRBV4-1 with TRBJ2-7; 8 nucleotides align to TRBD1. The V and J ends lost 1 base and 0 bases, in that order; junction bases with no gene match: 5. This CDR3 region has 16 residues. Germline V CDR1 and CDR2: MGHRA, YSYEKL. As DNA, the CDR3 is TGCGCCAGCAGCCAAGCGAACAGGGGGTACTCCTACGAGCAGTACTTC. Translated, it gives CASSQANRGYSYEQYF.

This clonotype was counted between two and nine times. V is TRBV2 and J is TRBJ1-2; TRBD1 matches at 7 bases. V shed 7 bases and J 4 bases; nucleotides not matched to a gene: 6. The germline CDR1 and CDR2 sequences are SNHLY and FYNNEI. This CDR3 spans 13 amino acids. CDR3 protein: CASTPDRRYGYTF. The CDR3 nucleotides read TGTGCCAGCACGCCGGACAGGCGCTATGGCTACACCTTC.

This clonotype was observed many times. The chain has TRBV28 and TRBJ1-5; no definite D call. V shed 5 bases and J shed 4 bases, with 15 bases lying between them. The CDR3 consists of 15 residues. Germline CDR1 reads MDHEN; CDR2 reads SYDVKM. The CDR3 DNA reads TGTGCCAGCAGTCCGGGAGGACTGCCTAATCAGCCCCAGCATTTT. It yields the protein CASSPGGLPNQPQHF.

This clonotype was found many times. The CDR3 coding sequence is TGTGCCAGCAGTCCCCGGGACTATGACAATGAGCAGTTCTTC. Amino acid sequence: CASSPRDYDNEQFF. J is TRBJ2-1 and V is TRBV6-1; TRBD2 agrees at 7 bases. Trimming at V came to 5 bases and at J to 5 bases, leaving 6 bases not matched to a gene. CDR1 is MNHNS, CDR2 SASEGT, per germline. This CDR3 spans 14 amino acids.

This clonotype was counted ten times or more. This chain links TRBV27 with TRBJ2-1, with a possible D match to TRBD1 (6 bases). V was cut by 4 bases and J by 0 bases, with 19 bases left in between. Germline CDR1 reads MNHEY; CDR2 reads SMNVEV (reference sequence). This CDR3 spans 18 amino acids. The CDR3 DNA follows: TGTGCCAGCAGTTCGTTAGAACAGGGCCTAAGCTCCTACAATGAGCAGTTCTTC. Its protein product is CASSSLEQGLSSYNEQFF.

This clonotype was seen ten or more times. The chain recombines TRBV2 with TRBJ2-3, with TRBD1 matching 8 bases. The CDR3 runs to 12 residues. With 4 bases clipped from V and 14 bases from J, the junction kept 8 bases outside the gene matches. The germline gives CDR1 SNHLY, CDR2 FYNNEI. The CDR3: CASSAGGGRGYF. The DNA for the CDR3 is TGTGCCAGCAGTGCAGGGGGCGGTAGAGGGTATTTT.

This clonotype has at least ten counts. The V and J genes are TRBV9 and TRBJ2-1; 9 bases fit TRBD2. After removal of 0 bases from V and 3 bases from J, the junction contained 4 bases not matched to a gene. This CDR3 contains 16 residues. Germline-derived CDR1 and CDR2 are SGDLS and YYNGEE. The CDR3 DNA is TGTGCCAGCAGCGTAGGATCTAGCGGGATCTACAATGAGCAGTTCTTC. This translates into CASSVGSSGIYNEQFF. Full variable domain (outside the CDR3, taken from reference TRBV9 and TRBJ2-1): DSGVTQTPKHLITATGQRVTLRCSPRSGDLSVYWYQQSLDQGLQFLIQYYNGEERAKGNILERFSAQQFPDLHSELNLSSLELGDSALYFCASSVGSSGIYNEQFFGPGTRLTVL.

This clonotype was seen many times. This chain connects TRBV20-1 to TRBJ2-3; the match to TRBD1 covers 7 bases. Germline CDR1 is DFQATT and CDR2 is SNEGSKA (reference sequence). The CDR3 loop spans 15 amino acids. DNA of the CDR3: TGCAGCCAACTTCACAGGGGCTCCAGCACAGATACGCAGTATTTT. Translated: CSQLHRGSSTDTQYF.

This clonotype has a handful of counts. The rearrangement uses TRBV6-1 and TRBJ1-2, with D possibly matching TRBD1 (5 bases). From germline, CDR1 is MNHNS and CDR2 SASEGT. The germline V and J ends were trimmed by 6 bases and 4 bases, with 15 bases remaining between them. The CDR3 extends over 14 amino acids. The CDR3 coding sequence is TGTGCCAGCAGAGCAAGGGGCCAAGTCTATGGCTACACCTTC. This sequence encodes CASRARGQVYGYTF.

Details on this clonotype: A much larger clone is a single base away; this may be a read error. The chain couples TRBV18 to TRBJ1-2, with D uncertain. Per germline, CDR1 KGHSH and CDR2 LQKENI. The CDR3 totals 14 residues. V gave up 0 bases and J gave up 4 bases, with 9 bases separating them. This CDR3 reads CASSPPGMAYGYTF. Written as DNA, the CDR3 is TGTGCCAGCTCACCACCGGGGATGGCCTATGGCTACACCTTC.

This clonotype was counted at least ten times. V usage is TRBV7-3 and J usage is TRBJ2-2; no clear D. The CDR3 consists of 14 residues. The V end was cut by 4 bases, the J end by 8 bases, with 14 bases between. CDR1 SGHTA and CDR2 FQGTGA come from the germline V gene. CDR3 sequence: CASSSSIGEGELFF. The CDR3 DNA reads TGTGCCAGCAGCTCCTCGATTGGTGAGGGGGAGCTGTTTTTT. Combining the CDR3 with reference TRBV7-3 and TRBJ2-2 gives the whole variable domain GAGVSQTPSNKVTEKGKYVELRCDPISGHTALYWYRQSLGQGPEFLIYFQGTGAADDSGLPNDRFFAVRPEGSVSTLKIQRTERGDSAVYLCASSSSIGEGELFFGEGSRLTVL.

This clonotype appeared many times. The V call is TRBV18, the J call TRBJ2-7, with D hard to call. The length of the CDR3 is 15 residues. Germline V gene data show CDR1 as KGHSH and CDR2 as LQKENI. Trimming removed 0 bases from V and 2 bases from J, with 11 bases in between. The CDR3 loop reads CASSPPRAGPYEQYF. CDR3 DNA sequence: TGTGCCAGCTCACCACCTCGGGCAGGCCCCTACGAGCAGTACTTC.

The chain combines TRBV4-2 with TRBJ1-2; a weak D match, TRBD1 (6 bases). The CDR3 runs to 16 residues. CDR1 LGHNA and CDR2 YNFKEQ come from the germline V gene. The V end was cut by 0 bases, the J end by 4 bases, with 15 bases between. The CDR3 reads CASSQDPQGLFYGYTF. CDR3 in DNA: TGTGCCAGCAGCCAAGACCCACAGGGCTTATTCTATGGCTACACCTTC.

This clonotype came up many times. The DNA of the CDR3 is TGTGCCAGCAGCTTAGCCCCCGGGACGGACTCTAACTATGGCTACACCTTC. It yields the protein CASSLAPGTDSNYGYTF. The chain is built from TRBV7-8 and TRBJ1-2, with D possibly being TRBD1 (5 bases). V dropped 0 bases and J dropped 0 bases, with 14 bases sitting between them. Germline-derived CDR1 and CDR2 are SGHVS and FQNEAQ. The length of the CDR3 is 17 residues.

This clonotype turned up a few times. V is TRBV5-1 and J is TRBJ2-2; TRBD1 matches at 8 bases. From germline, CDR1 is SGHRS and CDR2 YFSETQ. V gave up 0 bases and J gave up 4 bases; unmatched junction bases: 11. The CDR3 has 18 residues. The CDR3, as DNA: TGCGCCAGCAGCTTGGACCCACACCGACAGGGGAGCACCGGGGAGCTGTTTTTT. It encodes CASSLDPHRQGSTGELFF.

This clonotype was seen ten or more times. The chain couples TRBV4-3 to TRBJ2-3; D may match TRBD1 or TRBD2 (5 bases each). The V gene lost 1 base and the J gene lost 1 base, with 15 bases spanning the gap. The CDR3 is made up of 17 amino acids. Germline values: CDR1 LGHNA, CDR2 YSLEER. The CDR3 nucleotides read TGCGCCAGCAGCCAAGGTGTTTGGGGGATGGGCACAGATACGCAGTATTTT. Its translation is CASSQGVWGMGTDTQYF.

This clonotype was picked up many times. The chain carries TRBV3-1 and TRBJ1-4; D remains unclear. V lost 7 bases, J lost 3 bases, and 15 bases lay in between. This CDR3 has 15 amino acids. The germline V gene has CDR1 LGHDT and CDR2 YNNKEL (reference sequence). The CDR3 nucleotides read TGTGCCAGCACCGCCCCGTGTAGGCCTAATGAAAAACTGTTTTTT. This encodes CASTAPCRPNEKLFF.

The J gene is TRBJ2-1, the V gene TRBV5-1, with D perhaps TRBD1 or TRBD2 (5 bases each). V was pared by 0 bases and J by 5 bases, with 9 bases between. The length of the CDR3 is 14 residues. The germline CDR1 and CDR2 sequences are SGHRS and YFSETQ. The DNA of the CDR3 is TGCGCCAGCAGCTTGGTAGGGACGGACAATGAGCAGTTCTTC. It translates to CASSLVGTDNEQFF.

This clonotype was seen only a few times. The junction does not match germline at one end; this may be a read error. CDR3 bases: TGCAGCGTTGAAGAAAGCGACGGGGAAGAAACCCAGTACTTC. This encodes CSVEESDGEETQYF. The V gene is TRBV29-1, the J gene TRBJ2-5; D may be TRBD2 (5 bases). Germline CDR1 is SQVTM and CDR2 is ANQGSEA. The CDR3 runs to 14 residues.

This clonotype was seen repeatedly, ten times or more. CDR3 loop: CARGGASYEQYF. The CDR3 coding sequence is TGTGCCAGGGGGGGGGCCTCCTACGAGCAGTACTTC. J is TRBJ2-7 and V is TRBV2; D is possibly TRBD2 (7 bases). V lost 9 bases and J 0 bases, leaving 9 bases between the germline ends. The CDR3 is 12 amino acids. Germline loops: CDR1 SNHLY, CDR2 FYNNEI.

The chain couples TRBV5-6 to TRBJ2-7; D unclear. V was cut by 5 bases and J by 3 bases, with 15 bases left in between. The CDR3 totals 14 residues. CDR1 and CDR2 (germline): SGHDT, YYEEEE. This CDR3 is CASSDSVVIYEQYF. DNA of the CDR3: TGTGCCAGCAGTGACTCCGTTGTTATCTACGAGCAGTACTTC.

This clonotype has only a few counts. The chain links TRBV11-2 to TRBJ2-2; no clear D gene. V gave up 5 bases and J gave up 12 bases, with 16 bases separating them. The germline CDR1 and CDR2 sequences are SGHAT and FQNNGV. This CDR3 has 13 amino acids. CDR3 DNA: TGTGCCAGCAGCCCGCCGTTGGGCGGTAAGCTGTTTTTT. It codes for CASSPPLGGKLFF.

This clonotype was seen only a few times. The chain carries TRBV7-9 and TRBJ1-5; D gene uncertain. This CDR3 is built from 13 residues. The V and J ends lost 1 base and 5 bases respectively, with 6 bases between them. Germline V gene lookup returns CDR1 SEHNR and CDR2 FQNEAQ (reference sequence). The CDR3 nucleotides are TGTGCCAGCAGCTTAGGGAATCATCAGCCCCAGCATTTT. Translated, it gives CASSLGNHQPQHF.

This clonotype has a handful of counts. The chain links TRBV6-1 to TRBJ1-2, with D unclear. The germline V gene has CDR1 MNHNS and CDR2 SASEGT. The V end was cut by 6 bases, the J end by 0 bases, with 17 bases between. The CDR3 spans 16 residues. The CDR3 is CASSPTLVPPNYGYTF. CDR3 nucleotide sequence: TGTGCCAGCAGCCCCACCCTAGTCCCTCCTAACTATGGCTACACCTTC.

CDR3 DNA sequence: TGTGCCAGCAGCCAAAAACCGACAGGGTGGGACACTGAAGCTTTCTTT. Encoded protein: CASSQKPTGWDTEAFF. The J gene is TRBJ1-1, the V gene TRBV3-1; TRBD1 matches at 7 bases. The CDR3 has 16 residues. The germline V gene has CDR1 LGHDT and CDR2 YNNKEL (reference sequence). J lost 3 bases, V lost 2 bases, and 9 bases had no gene match.

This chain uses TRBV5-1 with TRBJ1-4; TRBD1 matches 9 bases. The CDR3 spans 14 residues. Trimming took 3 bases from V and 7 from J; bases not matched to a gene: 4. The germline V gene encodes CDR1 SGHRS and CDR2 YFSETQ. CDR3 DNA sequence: TGCGCCAGCAGCTCCAGGGACAGGGTTGAAAAACTGTTTTTT. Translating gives CASSSRDRVEKLFF.